The following is a TCR beta chain sequence with its context. It has no known antigen specificity. Base qualities are not provided; no much larger clone lies one nucleotide away. CDR1 and CDR2 were assigned from the germline V gene (reference sequence) as LNHDA and SQIVND. CDR3 length: 14 amino acids, cysteine to phenylalanine. The kept DNA is CDR3 alone, 42 bases in frame from the first base. Trimming takes 1 base from V and 0 bases from J, and the germline ends sit 6 bases apart. Participants in the prospective study were enrolled through a virtual design, were aged roughly 18 to 100 years, and lived in under 25 United States geographic areas. In the prospective study, cohorts were assigned on the basis of participant-reported clinical history obtained from a screening survey and a study questionnaire. Exposed participants were defined as having been in contact with someone with a PCR-confirmed or clinician-diagnosed COVID-19 case within 2 weeks of study entry. Mobile phlebotomists in the prospective study collected whole blood, serum and a nasopharyngeal or oropharyngeal swab from every participant. Over a roughly 2-month period, participants in the prospective study had the option of providing additional blood draws and questionnaires. Before DNA extraction, prospective study blood samples were shipped either frozen or at room temperature.

The sample comes from a study of blood T cell repertoires in COVID-19 (dated by TCRdb to the early 2020s). Background for the entire study: Collaborator samples came from the United States, Italy and Spain and covered acute and convalescent phases of COVID-19. The samples were drawn from two sources: the first 160 participants of the ongoing ImmuneRACE study, and 950 to 1,500 subjects contributed by 6 global collaborators. Subjects who had been exposed to COVID-19, were actively infected with it, or had recovered from it provided the deeply sampled blood TCRbeta repertoires that made up the dataset. The repertoires were released in a freely available public database intended as a resource for research on the immune response to SARS-CoV-2. Sample metadata almost always included a de-identified subject ID, COVID-19 status, age in years and sex. Where HLA class I and class II types were available, the types were taken from metadata supplied by the sample provider, not from assay-based typing. The prospective study material was composed of cDNA or gDNA derived from T cells, B-cell-depleted T cells, or PBMCs. What the work shows at the level of the full study, not this receptor alone: The amount of clinical and demographic metadata varied by source and participant and was provided uncurated.

TCRbeta CDR3 regions were amplified from genomic DNA using the immunoSEQ Assay, a bias-controlled multiplex PCR. Processing in the source paper ran as follows. Nucleated cell counts per sample were estimated from amplification of reference gene primers within the assay. To quantify the absolute abundance of each unique TCRbeta CDR3 rearrangement, sequence reads were collapsed and filtered. For each sample, productive Simpson clonality was calculated by taking the square root of Simpson's diversity index across productive rearrangements. TCRdb obtained this table from immuneACCESS and retained in-frame rearrangements with V and J assigned. These tables miss some clones; where compared with another copy, unresolved V genes account for less than half of the shortfall, and the remainder is unexplained. Clonal size and the V and J genes are those of that table, whereas D and trimming came from the DNA. The sample data list roughly 61,000 clones, and 65% to 85% of these were observed just once. The biggest ten clones account for about half of the sample.

This TCR derives from a woman aged 60-75 years who had been exposed to COVID-19. The V gene is TRBV19 and the J gene is TRBJ1-1, with no confidently assigned D gene. What was sequenced was PBMCs or T cells enriched from blood (not recorded which). In nucleotide form, the sequence is TGTGCCAGTAGTATAGTGGCCATGAACACTGAAGCTTTCTTT. It codes for CASSIVAMNTEAFF.